The TCR beta chain under discussion was sequenced for a study of OX40 agonist ivuxolimab in advanced cancers. Blood samples were obtained at baseline, cycle 4 day 1, and cycle 7 day 1. Trimming took 4 bases from V and 3 from J; bases not matched to a gene: 5. The CDR3 sequence is 14 residues long. Germline CDR1 is MNHNS and CDR2 is SASEGT. TCRdb keeps only in-frame clones here, not all; method: immunoSEQ multiplex PCR. The data contain fewer than 85,000 clones, roughly nine tenths of them singletons. Sequenced material: CD4+ or CD8+ T cells sorted from blood, taken in a trial of the OX40 agonist ivuxolimab. The source is an adult with an advanced solid tumor such as melanoma, head and neck, liver or kidney cancer. The V and J genes are TRBV6-1 and TRBJ1-2; 7 bases align to TRBD1. The CDR3 region is CASSGGQDYYGYTF. In DNA form, the CDR3 reads TGTGCCAGCAGTGGAGGACAGGACTACTATGGCTACACCTTC.